This TCR beta chain emerged from a study of cytomegalovirus exposure and HLA in healthy donors. General study points: Later work found that TCR association rates differed between HLA loci; DRB1 had the most and HLA-C the fewest. Association of a missense DCLRE1C variant with TCR beta V- and J-gene trimming was reported in a later analysis. A likely sequencing artifact accounted for one observed cluster of highly shared sequence variants.

Healthy bone marrow donors made up the donors. PCR used 60 Vbeta primers and 13 Jbeta primers. Method: immunoSEQ multiplex PCR; TCRdb's copy keeps in-frame clones and lacks some. The sample holds some 150,000 clones; less than 85% are singletons and the top ten take 4.3%. Trimming took off 3 bases at V and 2 bases at J, with 14 bases between the two ends. CDR1 LGHNT and CDR2 FRNRAP come from the germline V gene. The CDR3 loop spans 16 amino acids. A remark on this clone: The target antigen is unknown.

The TCR comes from a man in his forties in good health and CMV-seronegative. Sequenced sample: PBMCs. This chain links TRBV12-5 with TRBJ2-1; D is possibly TRBD2 (7 bases). This CDR3 reads CASGLYVGGPYNEQFF. CDR3 in DNA: TGTGCTAGTGGTTTATACGTGGGGGGGCCCTACAATGAGCAGTTCTTC.